The 28 T cell receptor beta chains reported below all come from one sample, sequenced in a study of shared clonotypes between healthy human individuals. TCRdb's copy holds only in-frame clones and misses some; the assay was immunoSEQ multiplex PCR. The repertoire holds over a million clones, with roughly 96% as singletons. The source material was naive CD4+ T cells sorted from blood. Sample subset: CD45RA+ positively selected. The receptors were gathered from a young man in good health.

V gene TRBV21-1 combines with J gene TRBJ2-1; TRBD1 is taken as the D call from the table, unchecked against the DNA. TRBV21-1 is given as a pseudogene. This CDR3 region has 16 residues. In DNA, the CDR3 is TGTGCCAGCAGTCCTTCGGCAGGGGGCCACCTCTATGAGCAGTTCTTC. The encoded protein is CASSPSAGGHLYEQFF.

The chain carries TRBV28 and TRBJ2-1; D might be TRBD2 (5 bases). The germline V and J ends were trimmed by 6 bases and 2 bases, with 11 bases remaining between them. The CDR3 spans 14 residues. Germline V gene data show CDR1 as MDHEN and CDR2 as SYDVKM. CDR3 bases: TGTGCCAGCAGCCGGGGTGCAGCCTACAATGAGCAGTTCTTC. Translating gives CASSRGAAYNEQFF.

The chain links TRBV5-1 to TRBJ1-1, with 7 bases lining up with TRBD1. Germline lookup yields CDR1 SGHRS and CDR2 YFSETQ. Trimming took 3 bases from V and 1 from J; bases not matched to a gene: 3. The CDR3 has 14 amino acids. Here the CDR3 DNA reads TGCGCCAGCAGCTGGGGGGACAGGAACACTGAAGCTTTCTTT. Translating it yields CASSWGDRNTEAFF.

The V call is TRBV6-1, the J call TRBJ1-1; 8 bases are shared with TRBD1. The CDR3 contains 13 residues. V shed 1 base, J shed 10 bases, and the junction held 5 bases outside the gene matches. Germline values: CDR1 MNHNS, CDR2 SASEGT. CDR3 sequence reads: CASSEVPGQGAFF. DNA for the CDR3: TGTGCCAGCAGTGAAGTGCCAGGACAGGGAGCTTTCTTT.

This chain connects TRBV5-6 to TRBJ2-1; D is possibly TRBD1 (5 bases). Germline V lookup: CDR1 SGHDT, CDR2 YYEEEE. Trimming stripped 3 bases from V and 6 bases from J, with 19 bases between. The CDR3 consists of 16 residues. CDR3 sequence (DNA): TGTGCCAGCAGCTGGGCCAGATCGGGTAGGGGCAATGAGCAGTTCTTC. Residues: CASSWARSGRGNEQFF. The variable domain in full, completed from reference TRBV5-6 and TRBJ2-1, reads DAGVTQSPTHLIKTRGQQVTLRCSPKSGHDTVSWYQQALGQGPQFIFQYYEEEERQRGNFPDRFSGHQFPNYSSELNVNALLLGDSALYLCASSWARSGRGNEQFFGPGTRLTVL.

With respect to this clone: This sample also contains other DNA sequences that code for the same CDR3. The chain employs TRBV28 and TRBJ2-5; unclear D gene. Germline V lookup: CDR1 MDHEN, CDR2 SYDVKM. Trimming removed 3 bases at V and 2 bases at J, with 7 bases between. The CDR3 loop spans 13 amino acids. The CDR3 here is CASSLLGQETQYF. CDR3 coding DNA: TGTGCCAGCAGTTTGTTAGGACAAGAGACCCAGTACTTC.

V gene TRBV11-2 combines with J gene TRBJ2-2, with 9 bases aligning to TRBD2. Per the germline V gene, CDR1 is SGHAT and CDR2 is FQNNGV. The CDR3 is 17 residues long. V gave up 6 bases and J gave up 3 bases; unmatched junction bases: 11. CDR3 nucleotides: TGTGCCAGCAGAAACCTACGGGGACTAGCTTACACCGGGGAGCTGTTTTTT. Its protein is CASRNLRGLAYTGELFF.

The chain joins TRBV5-1 to TRBJ2-5; TRBD2 agrees at 8 bases. CDR3 length equals 14 residues. Looked up from germline, CDR1 is SGHRS and CDR2 is YFSETQ. V was pared by 0 bases and J by 5 bases, with 3 bases of the junction left unmatched. The CDR3 region is CASSLGLAHETQYF. The CDR3 DNA reads as TGCGCCAGCAGCTTGGGACTAGCGCACGAGACCCAGTACTTC. Filled out from reference TRBV5-1 and TRBJ2-5, the complete variable domain reads KAGVTQTPRYLIKTRGQQVTLSCSPISGHRSVSWYQQTPGQGLQFLFEYFSETQRNKGNFPGRFSGRQFSNSRSEMNVSTLELGDSALYLCASSLGLAHETQYFGPGTRLLVL.

Details on this clone: The germline gene is not matched at one end of the junction; a read error may be the cause. The identical CDR3 is also encoded by other nucleotide sequences in the sample. The chain employs TRBV5-1 and TRBJ1-1; D not certain. From germline, CDR1 is SGHRS and CDR2 YFSETQ. The CDR3 extends over 13 amino acids. In nucleotides, the CDR3 is TGCGCCAGCAGCTTGGAAGAGAACACTGAGGCTTTCTTT. Its protein is CASSLEENTEAFF.

About this clone: Distinct nucleotide sequences in the sample also encode this CDR3. The rearrangement joins TRBV6-5 to TRBJ1-4; D remains ambiguous. Trimming took off 2 bases at V and 0 bases at J, with 4 bases between the two ends. Per germline, CDR1 MNHEY and CDR2 SVGAGI. The CDR3 is 14 amino acids. CDR3 residues: CASSYAATNEKLFF. DNA for the CDR3: TGTGCCAGCAGTTACGCAGCAACTAATGAAAAACTGTTTTTT.

The CDR3 DNA sequence: TGTGCCAGCAGTGACCAGGAGAACACTGAAGCTTTCTTT. This gives the protein CASSDQENTEAFF. V is TRBV6-4 and J is TRBJ1-1; no definite D call. Germline V CDR1 and CDR2: MRHNA, SNTAGT. The length of the CDR3 is 13 residues. V was pared by 2 bases and J by 1 base, with 5 bases between.

This sequence joins TRBV7-9 and TRBJ2-1; 10 bases match TRBD1. The CDR3 contains 16 residues. Trimming cost V 1 base and J 5 bases; bases outside gene matches: 5. Germline loops: CDR1 SEHNR, CDR2 FQNEAQ (reference sequence). CDR3 sequence reads: CASSLVFGTGDNEQFF. As DNA, the CDR3 is TGTGCCAGCAGCTTAGTATTTGGGACAGGGGACAATGAGCAGTTCTTC.

The chain couples TRBV18 to TRBJ2-3, with D perhaps TRBD2 (6 bases). Per germline, CDR1 KGHSH and CDR2 LQKENI. Trimming pared 6 bases from V and 2 bases from J, leaving 21 bases between. The CDR3 spans 17 residues. The CDR3 loop is CASSRRDLASLTDTQYF. CDR3 DNA sequence: TGTGCCAGCTCCCGTCGGGACCTAGCGAGTCTCACAGATACGCAGTATTTT.

The rearrangement links TRBV15 to TRBJ2-3; the D gene is possibly TRBD2 (5 bases). The germline CDR1 and CDR2 sequences are LNHNV and YYDKDF (reference sequence). V dropped 3 bases and J dropped 2 bases, with 15 bases sitting between them. This CDR3 spans 16 amino acids. CDR3 amino acids: CATSREVARTTDTQYF. The CDR3 nucleotides are TGTGCCACCAGCAGGGAGGTAGCCCGGACCACAGATACGCAGTATTTT.

The chain has TRBV5-1 and TRBJ2-5; D is tentatively TRBD1 or TRBD2 (6 bases each). The ends were cut back, 4 bases at V and 5 bases at J, with 15 bases in the middle. The CDR3 is 14 amino acids. Germline lookup yields CDR1 SGHRS and CDR2 YFSETQ. The CDR3 coding sequence is TGCGCCAGCAGCGGGGGGACACGCCGGGAGACCCAGTACTTC. This translates into CASSGGTRRETQYF.

In its sample, this clone was seen a few times. V and J are TRBV10-3 and TRBJ1-1; D unclear. Germline loops: CDR1 ENHRY, CDR2 SYGVKD. The CDR3 consists of 12 residues. V was pared by 3 bases and J by 4 bases, with 6 bases between. The CDR3 loop reads CAISDKSTEAFF. As DNA, the CDR3 is TGTGCCATCAGTGACAAGAGCACTGAAGCTTTCTTT.

V gene TRBV7-6 combines with J gene TRBJ1-5; D gene unclear. The CDR3 has 13 residues. Germline loops: CDR1 SGHVS, CDR2 FNYEAQ. V shed 4 bases and J shed 1 base, with 5 bases lying between them. The CDR3 protein is CASSSWSNQPQHF. The CDR3 bases are TGTGCCAGCAGCTCTTGGAGCAATCAGCCCCAGCATTTT.

This sequence joins TRBV5-5 and TRBJ2-7; a weak D match, TRBD2 (5 bases). The CDR3 extends over 14 amino acids. V was trimmed by 0 bases and J by 2 bases, leaving 9 bases between them. Germline assignment: CDR1 SGHKS and CDR2 YYEKEE (reference sequence). The CDR3 sequence is CASSLDSGTYEQYF. CDR3 sequence (DNA): TGTGCCAGCAGCTTGGATTCGGGGACCTACGAGCAGTACTTC.

The CDR3 sequence: CASSPILKETQYF. CDR3 nucleotides: TGTGCCAGCTCACCTATCCTTAAAGAGACCCAGTACTTC. The V and J genes are TRBV18 and TRBJ2-5; no firm D call. There are 13 residues in the CDR3. The V and J ends lost 3 bases and 3 bases respectively, with 8 bases between them. The V gene's germline CDR1 is KGHSH and CDR2 LQKENI.

This clone was counted once. The rearrangement uses TRBV6-1 and TRBJ2-1; 7 bases are a match to TRBD2. The CDR3 has 16 residues. V was pared by 2 bases and J by 4 bases, with 8 bases of the junction left unmatched. Germline CDR1 reads MNHNS; CDR2 reads SASEGT. CDR3 nucleotide sequence: TGTGCCAGCAGTGAATCTGCGGGAGTGGTATACAATGAGCAGTTCTTC. This gives the protein CASSESAGVVYNEQFF.

The V call is TRBV7-2, the J call TRBJ1-2; a possible D gene is TRBD1 (5 bases). This CDR3 has 12 residues. With 5 bases removed from V and 9 bases from J, the gap between germline ends came to 13 bases. Germline lookup yields CDR1 SGHTA and CDR2 FQGNSA. The CDR3 is CASSLPGRSYTF. In DNA, the CDR3 is TGTGCCAGCAGCCTACCGGGACGGAGCTACACCTTC.

The CDR3 spells CASIPPELQETQYF. In DNA, the CDR3 is TGTGCCAGCATCCCCCCCGAACTGCAAGAGACCCAGTACTTC. The chain is built from TRBV6-9 and TRBJ2-5; D remains unclear. CDR3 length: 14 amino acids. CDR1 and CDR2 from the germline V gene are MNHGY and SVAAGI. The germline V and J ends were trimmed by 7 bases and 2 bases, with 14 bases remaining between them.

The rearrangement joins TRBV5-1 to TRBJ2-2; 7 bases fit TRBD1. Germline V CDR1 and CDR2: SGHRS, YFSETQ. The CDR3 has 15 residues. Trimming removed 0 bases from V and 6 bases from J; junction bases left unmatched: 5. This chain's CDR3 is CASSLGQGDPGELFF. CDR3 nucleotide sequence: TGCGCCAGCAGCTTGGGCCAGGGGGACCCCGGGGAGCTGTTTTTT.

The V gene is TRBV27, the J gene TRBJ1-5; tentative D call: TRBD1 (6 bases). Germline V CDR1 and CDR2: MNHEY, SMNVEV (reference sequence). V lost 0 bases, J lost 2 bases, and 20 bases lay in between. CDR3 length: 19 amino acids. This chain's CDR3 is CASSLSGGGGDIRNQPQHF. In DNA, the CDR3 is TGTGCCAGCAGTTTATCGGGTGGCGGGGGGGACATACGCAATCAGCCCCAGCATTTT.

Remarks on this clone: In the same sample, other DNA sequences code for this CDR3. The V call is TRBV18, the J call TRBJ1-1, with D hard to call. The CDR3 extends over 11 amino acids. With 6 bases removed from V and 2 bases from J, the gap between germline ends came to 4 bases. The V gene's germline CDR1 is KGHSH and CDR2 LQKENI. CDR3 region: CASSPNTEAFF. The CDR3 coding sequence is TGTGCCAGCTCGCCCAACACTGAAGCTTTCTTT.

The chain joins TRBV2 to TRBJ2-1, with D unresolved. The V and J ends lost 0 bases and 6 bases respectively, with 15 bases between them. The germline V gene has CDR1 SNHLY and CDR2 FYNNEI. CDR3 length: 16 residues. As DNA, the CDR3 is TGTGCCAGCAGTGAAGCAGAGCCCCCAACCTCCAATGAGCAGTTCTTC. Its translation is CASSEAEPPTSNEQFF. Complete variable domain (other parts from reference TRBV2 and TRBJ2-1): EPEVTQTPSHQVTQMGQEVILRCVPISNHLYFYWYRQILGQKVEFLVSFYNNEISEKSEIFDDQFSVERPDGSNFTLKIRSTKLEDSAMYFCASSEAEPPTSNEQFFGPGTRLTVL.

This rearrangement joins TRBV19 to TRBJ2-1; 8 bases are shared with TRBD1. CDR1 is LNHDA and CDR2 is SQIVND in the germline V gene (reference sequence). This CDR3 has 16 residues. V lost 5 bases and J lost 3; bases outside the gene matches: 9. The CDR3 is CASSARAGTGYNEQFF. The CDR3 DNA follows: TGTGCCAGTAGTGCTCGGGCCGGGACAGGCTACAATGAGCAGTTCTTC.

The chain has TRBV10-3 and TRBJ2-3; D is possibly TRBD2 (5 bases). The germline V gene has CDR1 ENHRY and CDR2 SYGVKD. V lost 6 bases and J lost 6, with 16 bases in between. This CDR3 is built from 14 residues. The CDR3 nucleotides are TGTGCCATCAGGGCGACCGAGGAGGCGGATACGCAGTATTTT. Encoded protein: CAIRATEEADTQYF.